These 7 T cell receptor beta chains were all obtained from the same sample, sequenced in a study of CD8+CD57+ T cells in acquired aplastic anemia. Investigators profiled TCR beta VDJ and CDR3 from genomic DNA template. TCRdb recomputed calls from the reads with MiXCR, one row per CDR3 protein. This table has 250,000 to 350,000 distinct CDR3 sequences, 55% to 65% appearing once. The sequencing sample was made of sorted CD4+, CD8+, or CD8+CD57+ T cells (not recorded which) from PBMCs. The source of these receptors is a human donor with severe aplastic anemia or a healthy control (not recorded which).

The chain recombines TRBV12-3 or TRBV12-4 with TRBJ2-1; 7 bases map to TRBD2. V was clipped by 6 bases and J by 3 bases; unmatched bases: 8. This CDR3 has 15 amino acids. The CDR3 DNA follows: TGTGCCAGCAGCTTACTGTTAGCGGGCTACAATGAGCAGTTCTTC. It codes for CASSLLLAGYNEQFF.

The rearrangement links TRBV7-3 to TRBJ1-6, with D perhaps matching TRBD1 (6 bases). Germline V CDR1 and CDR2: SGHTA, FQGTGA. Between the trimmed V and J ends, which lost 3 bases and 7 bases, there was a span of 13 bases. The CDR3 consists of 15 residues. The CDR3 nucleotides read TGTGCCAGCAGCTTTGCAGGGGTGGGGAATTCACCCCTCCACTTT. Its protein product is CASSFAGVGNSPLHF.

This clonotype was seen only a few times. The CDR3 DNA sequence: TGTGCCAGCAGTTTACATACCCGGGACCGGAGGAGGGGGCAGTACTTC. Its protein product is CASSLHTRDRRRGQYF. The chain recombines TRBV12-3 or TRBV12-4 with TRBJ2-7; D possibly corresponds to TRBD2 (6 bases). V was trimmed by 2 bases and J by 9 bases, leaving 23 bases between them. The length of the CDR3 is 16 residues.

This clonotype was seen a few times. This chain joins TRBV20-1 and TRBJ2-7, with D possibly matching TRBD2 (6 bases). The CDR3 loop spans 16 amino acids. Between the trimmed V and J ends, which lost 4 bases and 4 bases, there was a span of 23 bases. Germline V CDR1 and CDR2: DFQATT, SNEGSKA (reference sequence). CDR3 sequence (DNA): TGCAGTGCTACGAGACCGGGACTCAAAGACCCATACGAGCAGTACTTC. This translates into CSATRPGLKDPYEQYF.

Of note for this clonotype: A much larger clone lies one base from this, so it may be a read error. The chain carries TRBV7-2 and TRBJ2-5; TRBD2 aligns across 13 bases. Germline V gives CDR1 SGHTA, CDR2 FQGNSA. The length of the CDR3 is 18 residues. CDR3 protein: CASSLGRRLAGGKEAQYF. DNA of the CDR3: TGTGCCAGCAGCTTAGGTCGTCGACTAGCGGGGGGAAAAGAGGCCCAGTACTTC.

The chain couples TRBV2 to TRBJ2-7; D uncertain. CDR1 and CDR2 (germline): SNHLY, FYNNEI. The CDR3 extends over 14 amino acids. Trimming pared 6 bases from V and 4 bases from J, leaving 16 bases between. DNA of the CDR3: TGTGCCAGCAGCGGGCCAGGCAACAAATACGAGCAGTACTTC. It yields the protein CASSGPGNKYEQYF. The whole variable domain, filled in from reference TRBV2 and TRBJ2-7, reads EPEVTQTPSHQVTQMGQEVILRCVPISNHLYFYWYRQILGQKVEFLVSFYNNEISEKSEIFDDQFSVERPDGSNFTLKIRSTKLEDSAMYFCASSGPGNKYEQYFGPGTRLTVT.

The J gene is TRBJ1-1, the V gene TRBV5-5, with D perhaps matching TRBD1 (6 bases). V was cut by 4 bases and J by 2 bases, with 12 bases left in between. The CDR3 contains 14 residues. The germline V gene encodes CDR1 SGHKS and CDR2 YYEKEE (reference sequence). For the CDR3, the DNA is TGTGCCAGCAGCCTCGGACAGACAAACACTGAAGCTTTCTTT. It yields the protein CASSLGQTNTEAFF.